This entry lists 29 T cell receptor beta chains sequenced from one sample in a study of beta chain features in type 1 diabetes. Overall study findings and caveats: TCRB CDR3s were moderately but significantly shorter in Type 1 diabetes patients in all four CD4+ subsets.

The sequenced template was cDNA made from the entire isolated RNA. The method was immunoSEQ multiplex PCR; TCRdb's version includes in-frame clones alone and lacks a portion of them. The sample holds over 150,000 clones, roughly 8% seen once. These receptors are not linked to any known antigen. Sample: central memory CD4+ T cells from blood. These TCRs come from a woman between 18 and 30 years old with type 1 diabetes.

The chain has TRBV7-9 and TRBJ2-1; D perhaps matches TRBD2 (6 bases). V shed 4 bases and J shed 5 bases, with 18 bases lying between them. Germline V gene lookup returns CDR1 SEHNR and CDR2 FQNEAQ (reference sequence). The CDR3 sequence is 16 residues long. This chain's CDR3 is CASSSNPGLADNEQFF. CDR3 nucleotide sequence: TGTGCCAGCAGCTCAAACCCGGGACTGGCGGACAATGAGCAGTTCTTC.

The genes are TRBV5-1 and TRBJ1-2, with D maybe TRBD1 (5 bases). V was clipped by 4 bases and J by 3 bases, with 19 bases between them. CDR1 and CDR2 from the germline V gene are SGHRS and YFSETQ. This CDR3 has 16 amino acids. The CDR3 spells CASSGGGGDMHYGYTF. CDR3 bases: TGCGCCAGCAGCGGCGGCGGGGGAGACATGCACTATGGCTACACCTTC.

A remark on this clone: Within the sample, other DNA sequences also encode this same CDR3. The gene calls are TRBV9 and TRBJ2-3, with TRBD2 as a possible D gene (5 bases). Per the germline V gene, CDR1 is SGDLS and CDR2 is YYNGEE. The CDR3 contains 15 residues. Trimming took 0 bases from V and 0 from J, leaving 8 bases between them. This chain's CDR3 is CASSVERRSTDTQYF. CDR3 DNA: TGTGCCAGCAGCGTAGAGCGGAGGAGCACAGATACGCAGTATTTT.

This clone has only a few counts. The J gene is TRBJ1-2, the V gene TRBV28; the D is unclear. The CDR3 totals 13 residues. Trimming stripped 3 bases from V and 3 bases from J, with 8 bases between. CDR1 MDHEN and CDR2 SYDVKM come from the germline V gene. In DNA form, the CDR3 reads TGTGCCAGCAGTTTCATGCGTGACTATGGCTACACCTTC. Its protein is CASSFMRDYGYTF.

This clone appeared a few times. This chain uses TRBV28 with TRBJ2-3; 12 nucleotides line up with TRBD2. J lost 5 bases, V lost 8 bases, and 8 bases had no gene match. The germline V gene has CDR1 MDHEN and CDR2 SYDVKM. There are 15 residues in the CDR3. CDR3 sequence: CASGVTSGRGDTQYF. For the CDR3, the DNA is TGTGCCAGCGGAGTGACTAGCGGGAGAGGAGATACGCAGTATTTT.

This clone occurred a few times. This chain uses TRBV28 with TRBJ1-1; 8 nucleotides line up with TRBD1. Losses at the gene ends were 3 bases for V and 4 bases for J; bases not matched to a gene: 4. Germline V gene data show CDR1 as MDHEN and CDR2 as SYDVKM. The CDR3 length is 14 residues. The CDR3 coding sequence is TGTGCCAGCAGTTTGCCGCAGGGGGCCACTGAAGCTTTCTTT. This codes for CASSLPQGATEAFF.

In this sample, this clone turned up many times. This rearrangement joins TRBV10-3 to TRBJ2-5; 7 bases map to TRBD1. V shed 2 bases and J 4 bases; nucleotides not matched to a gene: 1. Germline loops: CDR1 ENHRY, CDR2 SYGVKD. The CDR3 is 13 amino acids. In nucleotides, the CDR3 is TGTGCCATCAGTGAGGAGGGGGCAGAGACCCAGTACTTC. This sequence encodes CAISEEGAETQYF.

The chain has TRBV30 and TRBJ1-1; tentatively, D is TRBD1 (5 bases). This CDR3 has 13 residues. The germline V and J ends were trimmed by 0 bases and 8 bases, with 13 bases remaining between them. CDR1 is GTSNPN and CDR2 is SVGIG in the germline V gene (reference sequence). CDR3 nucleotide sequence: TGTGCCTGGAGTGTACGGGGAGGGGCGGAAGCTTTCTTT. Translating gives CAWSVRGGAEAFF.

The chain carries TRBV28 and TRBJ1-1; D gene unclear. The CDR3 covers 14 residues. Germline V gene data show CDR1 as MDHEN and CDR2 as SYDVKM. Trimming removed 3 bases at V and 5 bases at J, with 13 bases between. CDR3 residues: CASSFHRIGTEAFF. CDR3 nucleotides: TGTGCCAGCAGTTTCCACCGGATCGGGACTGAAGCTTTCTTT.

The chain combines TRBV30 with TRBJ2-7; the match to TRBD2 covers 13 bases. The CDR3 is 14 residues long. The V gene end was trimmed by 3 bases and the J gene end by 3 bases; junction bases not matched to a gene: 2. Looked up from germline, CDR1 is GTSNPN and CDR2 is SVGIG (reference sequence). CDR3 bases: TGTGCCTGGAGAGGGACTAGCGGGATCTACGAGCAGTACTTC. Amino acid sequence: CAWRGTSGIYEQYF.

This clone was counted only a few times. The J gene is TRBJ2-5, the V gene TRBV25-1; 9 nucleotides agree with TRBD1. V dropped 8 bases and J dropped 5; count of bases not matched to a gene: 12. Germline CDR1 and CDR2: MGHDK and SYGVNS. The CDR3 is made up of 15 amino acids. The CDR3 DNA reads TGTGCCAGCGGAATGTACAGGGGGCGCGGGGAGACCCAGTACTTC. Translated: CASGMYRGRGETQYF.

The chain carries TRBV19 and TRBJ1-4; TRBD1 is a possible D gene (5 bases). Germline V gene lookup returns CDR1 LNHDA and CDR2 SQIVND (reference sequence). V lost 7 bases to trimming and J lost 2 bases, with 14 bases between them. This CDR3 contains 15 residues. CDR3 in DNA: TGTGCCAGTAACCCCAGGGTGAGCACTAATGAAAAACTGTTTTTT. Translating gives CASNPRVSTNEKLFF.

V gene TRBV7-2 combines with J gene TRBJ1-2; tentatively, D is TRBD1 (6 bases). The CDR3 sequence is 15 residues long. The germline gives CDR1 SGHTA, CDR2 FQGNSA. The V end was cut by 5 bases, the J end by 0 bases, with 13 bases between. The DNA for the CDR3 is TGTGCCAGCAGCCACAGACAGGAAGCTAACTATGGCTACACCTTC. The encoded protein is CASSHRQEANYGYTF.

This clone appeared a few times. V and J are TRBV4-1 and TRBJ2-6; D not certain. Germline assignment: CDR1 MGHRA and CDR2 YSYEKL. V was trimmed by 4 bases and J by 0 bases, leaving 10 bases between them. The CDR3 sequence is 16 residues long. CDR3 residues: CASSPQASSGANVLTF. The CDR3 DNA sequence: TGCGCCAGCAGCCCGCAGGCCAGCTCTGGGGCCAACGTCCTGACTTTC.

The chain has TRBV12-2 and TRBJ1-4; the table's D call, TRBD1, was not checked against the DNA. TRBV12-2 is a known pseudogene. CDR3 length equals 15 residues. CDR3 sequence (DNA): TGTGCAAGTCGCCCGGGACAGCCTCCTAATGAAAAACTGTTTTTT. Protein product: CASRPGQPPNEKLFF.

The genes are TRBV21-1 and TRBJ2-3; the tabulated D call, TRBD2, remains unverified against the DNA. TRBV21-1 has pseudogene status. The CDR3 length is 15 residues. This chain's CDR3 is CASSKARGGTDTQYF. In DNA form, the CDR3 reads TGTGCCAGCAGCAAAGCGCGGGGCGGGACAGATACGCAGTATTTT.

This chain connects TRBV7-9 to TRBJ2-3; TRBD2 matches at 7 bases. V dropped 1 base and J dropped 4; count of bases not matched to a gene: 2. This CDR3 has 14 residues. Germline V gene lookup returns CDR1 SEHNR and CDR2 FQNEAQ (reference sequence). The CDR3, as DNA: TGTGCCAGCAGCTTAGGGGGGAGGGCAGATACGCAGTATTTT. Translating gives CASSLGGRADTQYF.

This clone was detected only a few times. V gene TRBV11-3 combines with J gene TRBJ1-2; weak D call: TRBD1 (6 bases). Deletions cut 4 bases from V and 5 bases from J, with 11 bases between. Per germline, CDR1 SGHNT and CDR2 YENEEA. This CDR3 is built from 13 residues. The CDR3 DNA reads TGTGCCAGCAGCTCCGGGGGGCTTTATGGCTACACCTTC. This codes for CASSSGGLYGYTF. Supplemented by reference TRBV11-3 and TRBJ1-2, the full variable domain reads EAGVVQSPRYKIIEKKQPVAFWCNPISGHNTLYWYLQNLGQGPELLIRYENEEAVDDSQLPKDRFSAERLKGVDSTLKIQPAELGDSAVYLCASSSGGLYGYTFGSGTRLTVV.

At least ten counts were recorded for this clone. This chain links TRBV2 with TRBJ1-1, with D possibly matching TRBD1 (5 bases). Germline CDR1 SNHLY, CDR2 FYNNEI. The CDR3 totals 14 residues. Deletions cut 6 bases from V and 0 bases from J, with 11 bases between. CDR3 sequence: CASRQGEMNTEAFF. The CDR3, as DNA: TGTGCCAGCAGGCAAGGGGAAATGAACACTGAAGCTTTCTTT.

This clone has a handful of counts. CDR3 sequence (DNA): TGTGCCAGCTCCCGGACAGAATACACAGATACGCAGTATTTT. It specifies CASSRTEYTDTQYF. The chain combines TRBV18 with TRBJ2-3; TRBD1 is a possible D gene (6 bases). The CDR3 totals 14 residues. Trimming took 6 bases from V and 2 from J, leaving 12 bases between them. Germline CDR1 reads KGHSH; CDR2 reads LQKENI.

This clone was seen only a few times. The chain recombines TRBV4-3 with TRBJ1-2; the D is unclear. This CDR3 region has 17 residues. Germline V CDR1 and CDR2: LGHNA, YSLEER. The ends were cut back, 0 bases at V and 1 base at J, with 15 bases in the middle. The CDR3 sequence is CASSQEFRTDYNYGYTF. The CDR3 bases are TGCGCCAGCAGCCAAGAATTCCGGACGGACTATAACTATGGCTACACCTTC.

The chain links TRBV7-2 to TRBJ2-7; 7 bases match TRBD2. V was pared by 5 bases and J by 3 bases, with 10 bases of the junction left unmatched. The CDR3 loop spans 15 amino acids. Germline CDR1 and CDR2: SGHTA and FQGNSA. The CDR3 DNA reads as TGTGCCAGCAGCCTCAGGACTAGTCGGGACTACGAGCAGTACTTC. Its protein product is CASSLRTSRDYEQYF.

This clone was detected a few times. The chain couples TRBV4-1 to TRBJ2-1; possibly TRBD1 for D (6 bases). CDR1 is MGHRA and CDR2 is YSYEKL in the germline V gene. CDR3 size: 16 residues. V lost 1 base, J lost 0 bases, and 10 bases lay in between. Here the CDR3 reads CASSQGVGGSYNEQFF. The CDR3 DNA reads as TGCGCCAGCAGCCAAGGTGTAGGGGGCTCCTACAATGAGCAGTTCTTC.

This clone was seen more than once but under ten times. The J gene is TRBJ1-1, the V gene TRBV19; D is possibly TRBD1 (5 bases). Germline CDR1 and CDR2: LNHDA and SQIVND (reference sequence). The CDR3 runs to 12 residues. Trimming removed 6 bases from V and 8 bases from J, with 13 bases in between. Here the CDR3 reads CASRQRGGEAFF. CDR3 in DNA: TGTGCCAGTAGACAGAGGGGAGGGGAAGCTTTCTTT.

Many counts were recorded for this clone. DNA for the CDR3: TGTGCCAGTAGTCCGTATAGCTCCTACAATGAGCAGTTCTTC. Translated, it gives CASSPYSSYNEQFF. The V call is TRBV19, the J call TRBJ2-1; D is unclear. This CDR3 has 14 residues. Germline CDR1 reads LNHDA; CDR2 reads SQIVND (reference sequence). The V and J ends lost 5 bases and 0 bases respectively, with 8 bases between them.

This clone was seen more than once but under ten times. V usage is TRBV7-2 and J usage is TRBJ2-5, with a tentative D call TRBD2 (5 bases). Germline V lookup: CDR1 SGHTA, CDR2 FQGNSA. V shed 3 bases and J shed 5 bases, with 10 bases lying between them. The CDR3 covers 13 residues. DNA of the CDR3: TGTGCCAGCAGCTTGGTTGGGGAGGAGACCCAGTACTTC. Translating gives CASSLVGEETQYF.

This clone was counted only a few times. This chain links TRBV5-1 with TRBJ2-2; maybe TRBD1 (6 bases). V was shortened by 6 bases and J by 6 bases, with 21 bases between the two germline ends. The germline V gene encodes CDR1 SGHRS and CDR2 YFSETQ. The CDR3 extends over 16 amino acids. The CDR3 sequence is CASKVLGTGSAGELFF. In DNA, the CDR3 is TGCGCCAGCAAGGTATTGGGTACAGGGAGCGCCGGGGAGCTGTTTTTT.

The chain has TRBV28 and TRBJ2-3; 7 positions match TRBD2. Looked up from germline, CDR1 is MDHEN and CDR2 is SYDVKM. Unmatched junction bases numbered 17, after V lost 5 bases and J lost 0 bases. The CDR3 totals 19 residues. The CDR3 DNA is TGTGCCAGCAGTAGCGAGAGGGACTACTTTCGAGCTAGCACAGATACGCAGTATTTT. Translation gives CASSSERDYFRASTDTQYF.

The chain couples TRBV7-6 to TRBJ2-7, with D perhaps TRBD1 (6 bases). Deletions cut 5 bases from V and 2 bases from J, with 13 bases between. The CDR3 length is 14 residues. CDR1 and CDR2 from the germline V gene are SGHVS and FNYEAQ. The CDR3 region is CASSAETGPYEQYF. The CDR3, as DNA: TGTGCCAGCAGCGCCGAGACAGGCCCCTACGAGCAGTACTTC.